This TCR beta chain was recorded in a study of T-cell reconstitution after alpha-beta-depleted transplantation in children. Construction of the TCRbeta library involved unique molecular identifiers. TCRdb analysed the PCR reads with MiXCR anew, one entry per CDR3 protein. The table lists 100,000 or so distinct CDR3 sequences, approximately 8% of them singletons. This TCR derives from a boy between 2 and 10 years old with acute lymphoblastic leukemia, due to receive a stem cell transplant. The sample here was PBMCs, taken before TCRalphabeta/CD19-depleted stem cell transplant.

The CDR3 spells CASSFETGAKYGELFF. Here the CDR3 DNA reads TGTGCCAGCAGCTTCGAGACCGGGGCGAAGTACGGGGAGCTGTTTTTT. V gene TRBV5-8 combines with J gene TRBJ2-2, with D perhaps being TRBD1 or TRBD2 (5 bases each). This CDR3 contains 16 residues. V dropped 2 bases and J dropped 7 bases, with 18 bases sitting between them. Germline values: CDR1 SGHTS, CDR2 YDEGEE. Full variable domain (outside the CDR3, taken from reference TRBV5-8 and TRBJ2-2): EAGVTQSPTHLIKTRGQQATLRCSPISGHTSVYWYQQALGLGLQFLLWYDEGEERNRGNFPPRFSGRQFPNYSSELNVNALELEDSALYLCASSFETGAKYGELFFGEGSRLTVL.